The clone carrying this T cell receptor (beta chain) was observed once. The CDR3 loop spans 13 amino acids. V was clipped by 6 bases and J by 2 bases; unmatched bases: 0. Per germline, CDR1 MDHEN and CDR2 SYDVKM. This record belongs to a study of cytomegalovirus exposure and HLA in healthy donors. PCR employed 60 Vbeta and 13 Jbeta primers. Assay: immunoSEQ multiplex PCR; the TCRdb copy retains only in-frame clones and omits some. Of just over 95,000 clones listed, just under 80% are singletons. The source is a woman aged 35 to 49 in good health and CMV-seropositive. The gene calls are TRBV28 and TRBJ1-4, with TRBD1 identical over 7 bases. The sample taken for sequencing was PBMCs. CDR3 region: CASRTGTNEKLFF. The CDR3 nucleotides read TGTGCCAGCAGGACAGGGACTAATGAAAAACTGTTTTTT.